The 8 T cell receptor beta chains below come from one sample, sequenced in a study of blood T cell repertoires in COVID-19. The table came from immunoSEQ multiplex PCR; TCRdb's copy has only in-frame clones and leaves some out. Of around 130,000 clones listed, 88% were seen once; the top ten hold more than 2%. Sequences were obtained from peripheral blood. Receptor source: a man aged 65 to 79 with active COVID-19.

The rearrangement links TRBV5-1 to TRBJ2-3, with 11 bases aligning to TRBD2. The CDR3 loop spans 17 amino acids. Germline V gives CDR1 SGHRS, CDR2 YFSETQ. V shed 2 bases and J 4 bases; nucleotides not matched to a gene: 9. The CDR3 DNA sequence: TGCGCCAGCAGCTTACTGGGGTTAGCGGGAGGGGCAGATACGCAGTATTTT. Translated, it gives CASSLLGLAGGADTQYF.

The J gene is TRBJ1-1, the V gene TRBV28; TRBD1 might be the D (6 bases). The CDR3 is 13 amino acids. Germline values: CDR1 MDHEN, CDR2 SYDVKM. V lost 5 bases, J lost 5 bases, and 12 bases lay in between. CDR3 residues: CASSRRGGTEAFF. The DNA for the CDR3 is TGTGCCAGCAGTCGCAGGGGTGGGACTGAAGCTTTCTTT.

There are a few counts of this clone. J is TRBJ2-7 and V is TRBV4-1; 7 bases match TRBD2. CDR1 is MGHRA and CDR2 is YSYEKL in the germline V gene. The CDR3 loop spans 17 amino acids. Germline trimming cut 1 base from V and 2 bases from J; bases unmatched to any gene: 11. The CDR3 here is CASSQGGGLTATYEQYF. The CDR3 DNA reads as TGCGCCAGCAGCCAAGGGGGGGGATTGACAGCTACCTACGAGCAGTACTTC.

V gene TRBV11-2 combines with J gene TRBJ2-7; TRBD1 matches at 8 bases. V shed 0 bases, J shed 0 bases, and the junction held 1 base outside the gene matches. This CDR3 region has 15 residues. Germline V gives CDR1 SGHAT, CDR2 FQNNGV. This chain's CDR3 is CASSLETGASYEQYF. CDR3 coding DNA: TGTGCCAGCAGCTTAGAGACAGGGGCCTCCTACGAGCAGTACTTC.

The chain uses TRBV2 and TRBJ1-4; a weak D match, TRBD1 (5 bases). Deletions cut 10 bases from V and 2 bases from J, with 11 bases between. Germline V gene sequence: CDR1 SNHLY, CDR2 FYNNEI. This CDR3 is built from 13 residues. The DNA for the CDR3 is TGTGCCACCAGGCCAGGGACTAATGAAAAACTGTTTTTT. Its protein is CATRPGTNEKLFF.

The chain employs TRBV5-6 and TRBJ2-7; 7 nucleotides match TRBD1. The CDR3 extends over 15 amino acids. The germline V gene encodes CDR1 SGHDT and CDR2 YYEEEE. V lost 4 bases, J lost 4 bases, and 11 bases stayed unmatched. The CDR3 region is CASSVGQVLRYEQYF. CDR3 sequence (DNA): TGTGCCAGCAGCGTAGGACAGGTCCTCAGGTACGAGCAGTACTTC.

DNA of the CDR3: TGTGCCAGCAGCCCTGGGGACAGGGGCGCAGAAAAACTGTTTTTT. Residues: CASSPGDRGAEKLFF. The rearrangement links TRBV3-1 (or the pseudogene TRBV3-2) to TRBJ1-4; 10 bases align to TRBD1. This CDR3 contains 15 residues. V was pared by 4 bases and J by 8 bases, with 7 bases of the junction left unmatched. Germline V gene lookup returns CDR1 LGHDT and CDR2 YNNKEL (reference sequence).

V usage is TRBV7-2 and J usage is TRBJ2-1; the match to TRBD2 covers 12 bases. The CDR3 has 15 residues. V trimming: 4 bases; J trimming: 2 bases; junction bases outside the gene matches: 0. Germline values: CDR1 SGHTA, CDR2 FQGNSA. The DNA of the CDR3 is TGTGCCAGCAGCTCTAGCGGGAGGGCCTACAATGAGCAGTTCTTC. Translating it yields CASSSSGRAYNEQFF.